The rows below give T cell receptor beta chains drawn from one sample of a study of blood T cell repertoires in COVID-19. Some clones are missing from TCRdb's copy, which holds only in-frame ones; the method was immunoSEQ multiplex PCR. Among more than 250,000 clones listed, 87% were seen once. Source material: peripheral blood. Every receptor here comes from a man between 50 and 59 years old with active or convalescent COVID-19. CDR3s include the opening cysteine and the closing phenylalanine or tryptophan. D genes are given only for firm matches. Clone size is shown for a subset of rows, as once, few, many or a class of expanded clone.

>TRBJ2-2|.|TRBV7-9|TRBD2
TGTGCCAGCAGCTCGGGACTAGCGGGGACCGGGGAGCTGTTTTTT
CASSSGLAGTGELFF
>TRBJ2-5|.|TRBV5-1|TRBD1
TGCGCCAGCAGCTTGGTGGGACAGGGAGAGACCCAGTACTTC
CASSLVGQGETQYF
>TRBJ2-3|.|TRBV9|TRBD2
TGTGCCAGCAGCGGTCGGGGGGGAGAAGCAGATACGCAGTATTTT
CASSGRGGEADTQYF
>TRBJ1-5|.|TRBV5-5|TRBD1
TGTGCCAGCAGCCTAACAGGGGGCGCAGGGCAGCCCCAGCATTTT
CASSLTGGAGQPQHF
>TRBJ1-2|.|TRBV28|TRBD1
TGTGCCAGCAGCACCGGGACAGGAGTCTATGGCTACACCTTC
CASSTGTGVYGYTF
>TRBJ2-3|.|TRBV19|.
TGTGCCAGTAGTATAGATCTAGATCGGACTAGCACAGATACGCAGTATTTT
CASSIDLDRTSTDTQYF
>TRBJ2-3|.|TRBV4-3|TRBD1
TGCGCCAGCAGCCAAGATTGGACAGGGGGCGACACAGATACGCAGTATTTT
CASSQDWTGGDTDTQYF
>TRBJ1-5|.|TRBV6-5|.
TGTGCCAGCAGCCTTGGGCAGCTAAATCAGCCCCAGCATTTT
CASSLGQLNQPQHF
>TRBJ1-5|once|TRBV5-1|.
TGCGCCAGCAGCTTTGGGGACGGGAGTGAGCCCCAGCATTTT
CASSFGDGSEPQHF
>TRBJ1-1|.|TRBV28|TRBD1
TGTGCCAGCCTTGGAGGGACAGGGAACACTGAAGCTTTCTTT
CASLGGTGNTEAFF
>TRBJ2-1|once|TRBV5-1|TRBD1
TGCGCGACGACAGCAGGGGGTGTTCGGAACAATGAGCAGTTCTTC
CATTAGGVRNNEQFF
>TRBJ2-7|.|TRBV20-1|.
TGCAGTGCTAGTTCCCTGCAGGGGACGACCCACTACTACGAGCAGTACTTC
CSASSLQGTTHYYEQYF
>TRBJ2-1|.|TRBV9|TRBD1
TGTGCCAGCAGCGTACAGGGGGCCAGCAATGAGCAGTTCTTC
CASSVQGASNEQFF
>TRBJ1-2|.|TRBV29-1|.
TGCAGCGTTGCCGACTATGGCTACACCTTC
CSVADYGYTF
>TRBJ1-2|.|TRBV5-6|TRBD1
TGTGCCAGCAGCGCAGGGGGAGCTAACTATGGCTACACCTTC
CASSAGGANYGYTF
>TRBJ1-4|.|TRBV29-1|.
TGCAGCGTTGTCCCCCGGGAGGAAAAACTGTTTTTT
CSVVPREEKLFF
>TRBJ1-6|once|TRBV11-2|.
TGTGCCAGCAGCCCTACTAAGGGGCACTTCACCTCACCCCTCCACTTT
CASSPTKGHFTSPLHF
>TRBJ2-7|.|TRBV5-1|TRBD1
TGCGCCAGCAGCTTTTCGGGACAGGGTCCGCGTGAGCAGTACTTC
CASSFSGQGPREQYF
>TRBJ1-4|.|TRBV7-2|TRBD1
TGTGCCAGCAGCTCGCAGGGGGCAACTAATGAAAAACTGTTTTTT
CASSSQGATNEKLFF
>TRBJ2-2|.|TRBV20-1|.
TGCAGTGCCAGTCTCCCGGGATCCAACACCGGGGAGCTGTTTTTT
CSASLPGSNTGELFF
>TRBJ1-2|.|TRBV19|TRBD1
TGTGCCACCAGAAGTCGGGACAGGGGGAACTATGGCTACACCTTC
CATRSRDRGNYGYTF
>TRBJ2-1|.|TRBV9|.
TGTGCCAGCAGCTTTGGGACTTTCCCCCATGAGCAGTTCTTC
CASSFGTFPHEQFF
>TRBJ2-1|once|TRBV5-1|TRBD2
TGCGCCAGCAGTCGCGGGACTAGCGGCAATGAGCAGTTCTTC
CASSRGTSGNEQFF
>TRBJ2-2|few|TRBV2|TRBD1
TGTGCCAGCAGTCTCCATCTAACAGGGGGACTTACTTCCGGGGAGCTGTTTTTT
CASSLHLTGGLTSGELFF
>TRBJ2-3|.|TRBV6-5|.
TGTGCCAGCAGTTATAGTTGGGTGGTGGAGGGAGATACGCAGTATTTT
CASSYSWVVEGDTQYF
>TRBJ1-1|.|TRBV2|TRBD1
TGTGCCAGCACCCCCGAGGGGGCCTCCACTGAAGCTTTCTTT
CASTPEGASTEAFF
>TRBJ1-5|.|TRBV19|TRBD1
TGTGCCAGTAGTATAGACAACAGGGGGCGCGGACAGCCCCAGCATTTT
CASSIDNRGRGQPQHF
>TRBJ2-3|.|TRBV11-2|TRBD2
TGTGCCAGCAGCTGGACTAGCGGCACAGATACGCAGTATTTT
CASSWTSGTDTQYF
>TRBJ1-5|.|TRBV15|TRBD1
TGTGCCACCAGCAGAGATAGACAGGGGGCTTATCAGCCCCAGCATTTT
CATSRDRQGAYQPQHF
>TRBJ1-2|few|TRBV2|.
TGTGCCAGCTATCCTGTTAACTATGGCTACACCTTC
CASYPVNYGYTF
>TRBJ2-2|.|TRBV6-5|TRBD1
TGTGCCAGCAGGACAGGGGGCTATACCGGGGAGCTGTTTTTT
CASRTGGYTGELFF
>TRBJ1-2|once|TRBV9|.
TGTGCCAGCAGCGTCTCACAGGGAACCGGGGGCTACACCTTC
CASSVSQGTGGYTF
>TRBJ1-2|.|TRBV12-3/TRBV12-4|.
TGTGCCAGCAGCCTAGGACAGAGCTATGGCTACACCTTC
CASSLGQSYGYTF
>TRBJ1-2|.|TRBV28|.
TGTGCCAGCAAGGATGGGGGCTCGACAAGGGGCTACACCTTC
CASKDGGSTRGYTF
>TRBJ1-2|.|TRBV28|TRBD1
TGTGCCAGCAGTTTGGGACAGGGTTTGAGCTATGGCTACACCTTC
CASSLGQGLSYGYTF
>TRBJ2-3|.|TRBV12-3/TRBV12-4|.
TGTGCCAGCAGGGCCCACCACACAGATACGCAGTATTTT
CASRAHHTDTQYF
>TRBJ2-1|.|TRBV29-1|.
TGCAGCGTTGGTTCCGGGAGTCGAAATGAGCAGTTCTTC
CSVGSGSRNEQFF
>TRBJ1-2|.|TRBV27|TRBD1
TGTGCCAGCAGCCGACTAGGACAGGGAGGAGGCTATGGCTACACCTTC
CASSRLGQGGGYGYTF
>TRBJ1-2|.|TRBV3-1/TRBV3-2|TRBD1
TGTGCCAGCTCTTCCGAACCGGGACAGGCATTATGGGGCTACACCTTC
CASSSEPGQALWGYTF
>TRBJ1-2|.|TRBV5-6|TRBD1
TGTGCCAGCAGCTTGGTTACAGGGGGAAGCTATGGCTACACCTTC
CASSLVTGGSYGYTF
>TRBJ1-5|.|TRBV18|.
TGTGCCAGCTCACCGGGGGCAGGGGACCAGCCCCAGCATTTT
CASSPGAGDQPQHF
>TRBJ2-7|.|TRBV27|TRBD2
TGTGCCAGCAGACAAACCGGGACTAGCGGTCAGGAGCAGTACTTC
CASRQTGTSGQEQYF
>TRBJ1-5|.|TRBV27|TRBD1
TGTGCCAGCAGCTTACCGACAGGGACCAATCAGCCCCAGCATTTT
CASSLPTGTNQPQHF
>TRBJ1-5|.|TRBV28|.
TGTGCCAGCAGTTTTACAGGGCAGGCGCAGCCCCAGCATTTT
CASSFTGQAQPQHF
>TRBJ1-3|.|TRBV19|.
TGTGCCAGTAGCCGGGGATTCGGAAACACCATATATTTT
CASSRGFGNTIYF
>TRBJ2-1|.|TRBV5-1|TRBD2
TGCGCCAGCAGCTATCCTCCCGCCACGGGGGGGAATGAGCAGTTCTTC
CASSYPPATGGNEQFF
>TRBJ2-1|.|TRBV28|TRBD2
TGTGCCAGCAGTACTAGCGGCACCTACAATGAGCAGTTCTTC
CASSTSGTYNEQFF
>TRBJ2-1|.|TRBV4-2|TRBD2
TGTGCCAGCAGCCCCTCATCGGGGGGTCCCCTATACAATGAGCAGTTCTTC
CASSPSSGGPLYNEQFF
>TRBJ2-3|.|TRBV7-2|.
.
CASSFGRVALGIQF
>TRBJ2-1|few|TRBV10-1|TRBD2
TGCGCCAGCAGTGGCCTCGGGCGGGAGGGCCACAATGAGCAGTTCTTC
CASSGLGREGHNEQFF
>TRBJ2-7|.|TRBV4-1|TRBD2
TGCGCCAGCAGCCAAGAAGGGACTAGCGGCTACTACGAGCAGTACTTC
CASSQEGTSGYYEQYF
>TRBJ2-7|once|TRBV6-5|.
TGTGCCAGCAGTTATTCGAGGGGGATGGGCGAGCAGTACTTC
CASSYSRGMGEQYF
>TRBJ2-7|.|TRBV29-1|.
TGCAGCGTTGCCCAGCAGGGGAGCGAGCAGTACTTC
CSVAQQGSEQYF